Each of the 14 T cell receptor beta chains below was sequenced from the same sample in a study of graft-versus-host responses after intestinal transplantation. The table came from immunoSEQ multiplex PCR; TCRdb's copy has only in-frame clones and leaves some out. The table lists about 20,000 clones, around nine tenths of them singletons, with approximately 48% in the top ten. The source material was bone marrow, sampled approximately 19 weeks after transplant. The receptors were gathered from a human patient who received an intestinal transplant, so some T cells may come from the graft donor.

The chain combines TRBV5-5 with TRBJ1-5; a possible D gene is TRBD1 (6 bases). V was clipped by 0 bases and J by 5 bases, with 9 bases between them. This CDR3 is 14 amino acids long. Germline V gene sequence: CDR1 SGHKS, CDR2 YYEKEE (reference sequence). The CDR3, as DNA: TGTGCCAGCAGCTTGGTACAGGGTGATCAGCCCCAGCATTTT. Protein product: CASSLVQGDQPQHF.

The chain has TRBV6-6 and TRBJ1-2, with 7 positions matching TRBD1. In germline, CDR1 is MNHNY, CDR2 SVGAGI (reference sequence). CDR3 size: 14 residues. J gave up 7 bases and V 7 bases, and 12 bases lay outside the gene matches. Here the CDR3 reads CASTNRGPGVGYTF. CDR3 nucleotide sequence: TGTGCCAGCACCAACAGGGGTCCAGGGGTTGGCTACACCTTC.

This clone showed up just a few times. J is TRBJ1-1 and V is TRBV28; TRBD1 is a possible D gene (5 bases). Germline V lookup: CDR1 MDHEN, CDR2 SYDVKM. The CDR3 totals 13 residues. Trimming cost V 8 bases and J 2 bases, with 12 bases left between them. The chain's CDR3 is CASGWTSNTEAFF. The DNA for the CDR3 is TGTGCCAGCGGGTGGACATCCAACACTGAAGCTTTCTTT.

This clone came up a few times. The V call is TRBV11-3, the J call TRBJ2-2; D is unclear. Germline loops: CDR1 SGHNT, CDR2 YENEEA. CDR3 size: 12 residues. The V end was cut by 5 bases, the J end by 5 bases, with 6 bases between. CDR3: CASSPQTGELFF. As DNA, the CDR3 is TGTGCCAGCAGCCCCCAGACCGGGGAGCTGTTTTTT.

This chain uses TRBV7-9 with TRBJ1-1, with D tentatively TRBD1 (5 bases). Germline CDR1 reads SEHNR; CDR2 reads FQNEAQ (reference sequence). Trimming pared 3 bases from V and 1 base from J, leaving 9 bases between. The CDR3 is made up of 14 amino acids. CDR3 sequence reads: CASSFATANTEAFF. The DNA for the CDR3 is TGTGCCAGCAGCTTCGCGACAGCGAACACTGAAGCTTTCTTT.

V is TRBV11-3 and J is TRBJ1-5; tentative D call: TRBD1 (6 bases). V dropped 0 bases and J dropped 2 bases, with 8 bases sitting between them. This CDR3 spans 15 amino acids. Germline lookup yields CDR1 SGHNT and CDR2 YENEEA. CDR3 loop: CASSLETGRNQPQHF. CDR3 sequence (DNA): TGTGCCAGCAGCTTAGAGACAGGACGCAATCAGCCCCAGCATTTT. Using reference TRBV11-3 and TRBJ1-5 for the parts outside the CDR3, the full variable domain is EAGVVQSPRYKIIEKKQPVAFWCNPISGHNTLYWYLQNLGQGPELLIRYENEEAVDDSQLPKDRFSAERLKGVDSTLKIQPAELGDSAVYLCASSLETGRNQPQHFGDGTRLSIL.

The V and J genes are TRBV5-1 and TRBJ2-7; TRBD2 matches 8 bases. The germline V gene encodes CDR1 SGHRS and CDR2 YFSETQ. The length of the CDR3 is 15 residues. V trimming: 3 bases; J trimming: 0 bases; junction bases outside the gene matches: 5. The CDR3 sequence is CASSSPAGGSYEQYF. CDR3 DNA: TGCGCCAGCAGCTCTCCGGCGGGAGGCTCCTACGAGCAGTACTTC.

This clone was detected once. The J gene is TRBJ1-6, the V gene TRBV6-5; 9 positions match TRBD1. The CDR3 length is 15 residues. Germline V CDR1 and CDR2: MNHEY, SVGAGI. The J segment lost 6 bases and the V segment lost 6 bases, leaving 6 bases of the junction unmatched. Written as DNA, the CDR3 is TGTGCCAGCAGAGTCCGGGACAGGGCTAATTCACCCCTCCACTTT. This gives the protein CASRVRDRANSPLHF.

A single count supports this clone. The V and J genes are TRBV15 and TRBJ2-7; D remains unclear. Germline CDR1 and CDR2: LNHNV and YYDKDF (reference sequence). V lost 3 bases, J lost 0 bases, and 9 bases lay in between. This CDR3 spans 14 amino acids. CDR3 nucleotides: TGTGCCACCAGCAGCAGACGGAGCTCCTACGAGCAGTACTTC. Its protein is CATSSRRSSYEQYF.

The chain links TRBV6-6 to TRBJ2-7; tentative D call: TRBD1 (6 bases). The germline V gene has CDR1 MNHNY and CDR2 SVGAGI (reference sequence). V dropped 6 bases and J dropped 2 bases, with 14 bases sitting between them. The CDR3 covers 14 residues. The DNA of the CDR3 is TGTGCCAGCAGAAACCCCGGGACACCCTACGAGCAGTACTTC. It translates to CASRNPGTPYEQYF.

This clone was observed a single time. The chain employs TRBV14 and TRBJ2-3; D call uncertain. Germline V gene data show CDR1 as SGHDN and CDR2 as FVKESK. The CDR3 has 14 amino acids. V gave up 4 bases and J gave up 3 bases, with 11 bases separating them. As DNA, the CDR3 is TGTGCCAGCAGCCCGTCAAGGTGGACAGATACGCAGTATTTT. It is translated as CASSPSRWTDTQYF.

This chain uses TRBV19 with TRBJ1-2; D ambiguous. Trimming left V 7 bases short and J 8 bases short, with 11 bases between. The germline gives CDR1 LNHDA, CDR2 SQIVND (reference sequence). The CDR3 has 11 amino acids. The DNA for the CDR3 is TGTGCCAGTAACGGACCCCCGGGCTACACCTTC. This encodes CASNGPPGYTF.

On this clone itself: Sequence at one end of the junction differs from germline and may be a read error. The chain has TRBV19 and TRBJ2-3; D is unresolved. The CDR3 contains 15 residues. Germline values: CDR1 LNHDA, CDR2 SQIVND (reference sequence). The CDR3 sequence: CASSLEAPRADTQYF. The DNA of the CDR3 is TGTGCCAGTAGTTTAGAGGCCCCTAGGGCGGATACGCAGTATTTT.

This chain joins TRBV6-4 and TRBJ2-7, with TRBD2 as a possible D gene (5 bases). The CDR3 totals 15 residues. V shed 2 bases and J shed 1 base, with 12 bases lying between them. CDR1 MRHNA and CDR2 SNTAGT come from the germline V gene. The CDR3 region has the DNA TGTGCCAGCAGTGACCCGGGTTGGGAGTCCTACGAGCAGTACTTC. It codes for CASSDPGWESYEQYF.